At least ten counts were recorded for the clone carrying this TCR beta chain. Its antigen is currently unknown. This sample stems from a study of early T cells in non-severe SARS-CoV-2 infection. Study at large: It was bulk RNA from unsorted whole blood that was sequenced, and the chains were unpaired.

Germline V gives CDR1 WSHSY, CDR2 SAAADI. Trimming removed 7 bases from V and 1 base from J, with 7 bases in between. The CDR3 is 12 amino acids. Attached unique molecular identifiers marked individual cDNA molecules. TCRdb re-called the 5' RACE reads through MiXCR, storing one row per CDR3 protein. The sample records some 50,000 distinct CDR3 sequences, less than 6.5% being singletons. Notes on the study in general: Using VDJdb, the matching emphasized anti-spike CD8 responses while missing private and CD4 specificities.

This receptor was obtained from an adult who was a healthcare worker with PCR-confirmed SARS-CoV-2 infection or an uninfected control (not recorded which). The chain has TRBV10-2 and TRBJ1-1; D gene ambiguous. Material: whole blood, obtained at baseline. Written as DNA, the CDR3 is TGCGCCAGCAACCGGGGGAACACTGAAGCTTTCTTT. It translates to CASNRGNTEAFF.